This TCR beta chain was captured by sequencing in a study of T cells in Graves' hyperthyroidism and ophthalmopathy. The wider study: At initial diagnosis, before any treatment had begun, peripheral blood was obtained.

Uncontrolled infection, other autoimmune disease, pregnancy or lactation excluded patients. Fresh peripheral blood, less than 11 ml of it, supplied the PBMCs. Study-wide results and caveats: Ophthalmopathy could be told apart from stable hyperthyroidism with a 13 V-J model.

This clonotype was counted at least ten times. Its specificity is not known. CDR1 and CDR2 (germline): KGHDR, SFDVKD. CDR3 length equals 15 residues. Between the trimmed V and J ends, which lost 3 bases and 4 bases, there was a span of 11 bases. Template material for amplifying TCR beta CDR3 regions consisted of RNA transcripts. First-round RT-PCR targeting the TCR CDR3 was performed with the HTBI primer set. Using its own MiXCR run on the multiplex PCR reads, TCRdb lists one record per CDR3 protein. The repertoire consists of some 500,000 distinct CDR3 sequences, with around 14% occurring once and the leading ten covering less than 20%.

Material for sequencing was blood. This chain uses TRBV24-1 with TRBJ2-2, with D possibly matching TRBD1 (5 bases). This TCR was recovered from a woman aged 18-29 years with Graves' hyperthyroidism. The CDR3 reads CATSDHRRSTGELFF. CDR3 in DNA: TGTGCCACCAGTGATCACAGGCGAAGCACCGGGGAGCTGTTTTTT.